This T cell receptor beta chain was recorded in a study of early T cells in non-severe SARS-CoV-2 infection. Looking at the study overall: From unsorted whole blood, bulk RNA was sequenced, and the chains remained unpaired.

Unique molecular identifiers (one per individual cDNA molecule) were attached. One entry per CDR3 protein, called by TCRdb with MiXCR from the 5' RACE reads. The sample comprises fewer than 30,000 distinct CDR3 sequences, approximately 4.1% of which are singletons, and 6.2% rests with the top ten. This CDR3 is built from 13 residues. V lost 2 bases, J lost 0 bases, and 4 bases lay in between. The germline gives CDR1 MNHEY, CDR2 SVGEGT. This clonotype was observed many times. The rearrangement links TRBV6-2 or TRBV6-3 to TRBJ1-2; D gene ambiguous. The TCR comes from an adult who was a healthcare worker with PCR-confirmed SARS-CoV-2 infection or an uninfected control (not recorded which). The sample taken for sequencing was whole blood. The CDR3 loop is CASSYETNYGYTF. CDR3 nucleotides: TGTGCCAGCAGTTACGAGACTAACTATGGCTACACCTTC.